This note documents a single T cell receptor (beta chain) sequence. V trimming: 5 bases; J trimming: 4 bases; junction bases outside the gene matches: 4. Germline-derived CDR1 and CDR2 are MDHEN and SYDVKM. The CDR3 spans 14 residues. This sample was included in a study of blood T cell repertoires in COVID-19. About the research overall: PBMCs, B-cell-depleted T cells, or T cells were the source of the cDNA or gDNA that made up the material.

Data came from immunoSEQ multiplex PCR; TCRdb stores just in-frame clones and leaves some out. The data show over 200,000 clones, 70% to 90% seen once. The gene calls are TRBV28 and TRBJ1-4; 7 positions agree with TRBD1. The sample comprised peripheral blood. The source of this sequence is a young woman who had recovered from COVID-19. CDR3 sequence reads: CASSQGGLNEKLFF. CDR3 coding DNA: TGTGCCAGCAGTCAAGGGGGCCTTAATGAAAAACTGTTTTTT.